The rows below give T cell receptor beta chains drawn from one sample of a study of control samples from healthy donors and cancer patients. TCRdb's copy holds only in-frame clones and misses some; the assay was immunoSEQ multiplex PCR. This repertoire shows about 250,000 clones, more than 65% found once; its top ten account for more than 10%. The material sequenced was PBMCs. The receptors were sampled from a woman aged 55-69 years with lung cancer. Each CDR3 is given with its conserved first and last residue. The D gene is left open where the match is weak. Size is omitted from some rows. Given values are once, few, many or a class for expanded clones.

CDR3nt: TGTGCCAGCAGTTTGGACAGGGCGGGTGGGGCTTTCTTT
CDR3aa: CASSLDRAGGAFF
d_gene: TRBD1
v_gene: TRBV12-3/TRBV12-4
abundance: -
j_gene: TRBJ1-1

CDR3nt: TGTGCCAGTAGTTCAACTTATCTCGGAAACACCATATATTTT
CDR3aa: CASSSTYLGNTIYF
d_gene: -
v_gene: TRBV19
abundance: -
j_gene: TRBJ1-3

CDR3nt: TGTGCCAGCAGCTTAAACGGCTTCACAGATACGCAGTATTTT
CDR3aa: CASSLNGFTDTQYF
d_gene: -
v_gene: TRBV7-3
abundance: -
j_gene: TRBJ2-3

CDR3nt: TGTGCCAGCAGTGAAAGTCACAGGTCGAACACTGAAGCTTTCTTT
CDR3aa: CASSESHRSNTEAFF
d_gene: -
v_gene: TRBV25-1
abundance: -
j_gene: TRBJ1-1

CDR3nt: TGTGCCAGCTCACCAACTAGCGGGGCCGATACGCAGTATTTT
CDR3aa: CASSPTSGADTQYF
d_gene: TRBD2
v_gene: TRBV18
abundance: -
j_gene: TRBJ2-3

CDR3nt: TGTGCCAGCAGTTTGGCGCCTGGTGAGCAGTTCTTC
CDR3aa: CASSLAPGEQFF
d_gene: -
v_gene: TRBV12-3/TRBV12-4
abundance: -
j_gene: TRBJ2-1

CDR3nt: TGTGCCAGCAGCTTGGGACAGGGGAGCACTGAAGCTTTCTTT
CDR3aa: CASSLGQGSTEAFF
d_gene: TRBD1
v_gene: TRBV11-1
abundance: -
j_gene: TRBJ1-1

CDR3nt: TGTGCCAGCAGCTTAGTACCGGAACAGCAGTTCTTC
CDR3aa: CASSLVPEQQFF
d_gene: -
v_gene: TRBV7-9
abundance: many
j_gene: TRBJ2-1

CDR3nt: TGTGCCAGCGGGACAGGGCAGCGATCACCCCTCCACTTT
CDR3aa: CASGTGQRSPLHF
d_gene: TRBD1
v_gene: TRBV2
abundance: once
j_gene: TRBJ1-6

CDR3nt: TGTGCCAGTAACGGGCGACCCCAAGAGACCCAGTACTTC
CDR3aa: CASNGRPQETQYF
d_gene: -
v_gene: TRBV19
abundance: once
j_gene: TRBJ2-5

CDR3nt: TGTGCCAGCAGCTTGGGGCCTACACCCCAAGAGACCCAGTACTTC
CDR3aa: CASSLGPTPQETQYF
d_gene: -
v_gene: TRBV7-3
abundance: -
j_gene: TRBJ2-5

CDR3nt: TGTGCCAGCAGCCTGGGACTAGCGTCGTCAGATACGCAGTATTTT
CDR3aa: CASSLGLASSDTQYF
d_gene: TRBD2
v_gene: TRBV5-6
abundance: -
j_gene: TRBJ2-3

CDR3nt: TGCGCCAGCAGCAAGGGACCGGGGAACACTGAAGCTTTCTTT
CDR3aa: CASSKGPGNTEAFF
d_gene: -
v_gene: TRBV5-1
abundance: -
j_gene: TRBJ1-1

CDR3nt: TGTGCCAGCAGCGCGGACAGGGGAGACTACAATGAGCAGTTCTTC
CDR3aa: CASSADRGDYNEQFF
d_gene: TRBD1
v_gene: TRBV9
abundance: -
j_gene: TRBJ2-1

CDR3nt: TGTGCCAGTAGTATGTCCGGGACAGGGGGCGCGGGAGCCAATCAGCCCCAGCATTTT
CDR3aa: CASSMSGTGGAGANQPQHF
d_gene: TRBD1
v_gene: TRBV19
abundance: -
j_gene: TRBJ1-5

CDR3nt: TGTGCCAGCAGCCAAGAGTCAGGGTGGGCTGAAGCTTTCTTT
CDR3aa: CASSQESGWAEAFF
d_gene: -
v_gene: TRBV3-1/TRBV3-2
abundance: -
j_gene: TRBJ1-1